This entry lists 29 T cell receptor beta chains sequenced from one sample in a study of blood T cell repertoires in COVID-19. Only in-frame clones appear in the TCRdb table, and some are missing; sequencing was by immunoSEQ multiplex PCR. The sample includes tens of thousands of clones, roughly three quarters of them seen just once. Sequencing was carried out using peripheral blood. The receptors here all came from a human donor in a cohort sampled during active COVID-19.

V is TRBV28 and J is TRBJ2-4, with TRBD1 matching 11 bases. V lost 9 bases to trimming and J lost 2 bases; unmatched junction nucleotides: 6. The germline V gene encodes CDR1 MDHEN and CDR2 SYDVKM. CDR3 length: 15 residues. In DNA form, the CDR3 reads TGTGCCAGTGGGACAGGGGGATCCCCCAAAAACATTCAGTACTTC. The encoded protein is CASGTGGSPKNIQYF.

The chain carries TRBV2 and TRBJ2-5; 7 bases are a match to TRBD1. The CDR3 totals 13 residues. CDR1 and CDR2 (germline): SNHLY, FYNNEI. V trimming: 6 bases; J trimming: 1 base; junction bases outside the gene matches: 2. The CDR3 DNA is TGTGCCAGCAGGGGACAGCGCCAAGAGACCCAGTACTTC. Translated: CASRGQRQETQYF.

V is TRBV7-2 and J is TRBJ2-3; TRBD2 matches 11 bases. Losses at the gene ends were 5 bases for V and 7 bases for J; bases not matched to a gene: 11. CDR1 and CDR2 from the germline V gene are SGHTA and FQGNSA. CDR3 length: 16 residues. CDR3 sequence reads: CASSPRTSGFLNTQYF. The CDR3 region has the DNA TGTGCCAGCAGCCCCAGGACTAGCGGGTTCCTGAATACGCAGTATTTT.

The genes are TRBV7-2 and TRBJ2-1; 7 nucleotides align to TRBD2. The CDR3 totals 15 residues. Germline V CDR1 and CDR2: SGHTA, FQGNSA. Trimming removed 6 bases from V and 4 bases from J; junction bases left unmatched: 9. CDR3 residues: CASSSDRAGYNEQFF. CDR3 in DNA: TGTGCCAGCAGTTCGGACCGAGCGGGGTACAATGAGCAGTTCTTC.

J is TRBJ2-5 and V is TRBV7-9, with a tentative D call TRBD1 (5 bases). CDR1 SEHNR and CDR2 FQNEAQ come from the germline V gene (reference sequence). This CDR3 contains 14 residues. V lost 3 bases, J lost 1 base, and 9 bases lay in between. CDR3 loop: CASSLGRAQETQYF. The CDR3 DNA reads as TGTGCCAGCAGCTTGGGCAGGGCCCAAGAGACCCAGTACTTC.

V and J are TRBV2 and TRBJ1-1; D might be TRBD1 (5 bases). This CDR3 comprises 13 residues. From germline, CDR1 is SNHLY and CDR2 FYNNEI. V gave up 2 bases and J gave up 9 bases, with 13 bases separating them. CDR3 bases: TGTGCCAGCAGTGAACAGGGCATTCGACAAGCTTTCTTT. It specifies CASSEQGIRQAFF.

The CDR3 loop is CASSQDPTGSSYEQYF. The CDR3 nucleotides are TGCGCCAGCAGCCAAGACCCGACAGGGAGCTCCTACGAGCAGTACTTC. The rearrangement uses TRBV4-1 and TRBJ2-7, with TRBD1 matching over 7 bases. Germline assignment: CDR1 MGHRA and CDR2 YSYEKL. The CDR3 has 16 residues. V was pared by 0 bases and J by 0 bases, with 5 bases of the junction left unmatched.

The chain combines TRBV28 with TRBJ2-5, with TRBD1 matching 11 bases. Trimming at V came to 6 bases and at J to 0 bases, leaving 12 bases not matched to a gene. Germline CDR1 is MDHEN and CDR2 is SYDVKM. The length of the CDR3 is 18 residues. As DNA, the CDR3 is TGTGCCAGCAGCCCCGGGCCCGGGACAGGGGGGGACCAAGAGACCCAGTACTTC. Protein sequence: CASSPGPGTGGDQETQYF. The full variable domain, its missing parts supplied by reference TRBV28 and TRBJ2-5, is DVKVTQSSRYLVKRTGEKVFLECVQDMDHENMFWYRQDPGLGLRLIYFSYDVKMKEKGDIPEGYSVSREKKERFSLILESASTNQTSMYLCASSPGPGTGGDQETQYFGPGTRLLVL.

CDR3 sequence reads: CASRGQGPKPQHF. The CDR3 DNA follows: TGCGCCAGCAGAGGACAGGGTCCGAAGCCCCAGCATTTT. This chain connects TRBV5-1 to TRBJ1-5; TRBD1 matches 8 bases. The CDR3 runs 13 residues. Germline CDR1 SGHRS, CDR2 YFSETQ. J gave up 8 bases and V 5 bases, and 6 bases lay outside the gene matches.

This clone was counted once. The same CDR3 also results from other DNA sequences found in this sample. CDR3: CSASTVYEQYF. Written as DNA, the CDR3 is TGCAGTGCGTCGACAGTTTACGAGCAGTACTTC. This sequence joins TRBV20-1 and TRBJ2-7; weak D call: TRBD1 (5 bases). The CDR3 covers 11 residues. The germline V and J ends were trimmed by 6 bases and 4 bases, with 10 bases remaining between them. In germline, CDR1 is DFQATT, CDR2 SNEGSKA (reference sequence).

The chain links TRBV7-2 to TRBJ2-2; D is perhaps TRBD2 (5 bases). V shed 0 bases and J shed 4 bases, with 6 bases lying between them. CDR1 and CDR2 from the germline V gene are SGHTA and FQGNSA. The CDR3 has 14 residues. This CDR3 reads CASSLARGTGELFF. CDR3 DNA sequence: TGTGCCAGCAGCTTAGCTCGGGGCACCGGGGAGCTGTTTTTT.

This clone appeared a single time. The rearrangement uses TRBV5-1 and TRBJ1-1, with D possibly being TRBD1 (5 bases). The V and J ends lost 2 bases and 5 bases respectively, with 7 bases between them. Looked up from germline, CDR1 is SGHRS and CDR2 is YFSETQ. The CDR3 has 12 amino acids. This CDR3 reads CASSFTGTEAFF. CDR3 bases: TGCGCCAGCAGCTTTACAGGAACTGAAGCTTTCTTT.

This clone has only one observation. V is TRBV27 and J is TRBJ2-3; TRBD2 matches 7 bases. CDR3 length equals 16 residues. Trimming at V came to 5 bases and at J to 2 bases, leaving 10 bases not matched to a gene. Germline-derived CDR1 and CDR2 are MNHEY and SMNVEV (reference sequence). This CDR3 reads CASSPGRTSVTDTQYF. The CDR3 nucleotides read TGTGCCAGCAGTCCCGGTCGCACTAGCGTCACAGATACGCAGTATTTT.

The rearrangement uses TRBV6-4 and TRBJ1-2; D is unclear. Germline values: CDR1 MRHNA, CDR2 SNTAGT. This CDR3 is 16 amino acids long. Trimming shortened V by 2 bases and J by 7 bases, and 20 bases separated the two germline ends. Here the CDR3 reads CASSDSGGRLLPGYTF. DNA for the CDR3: TGTGCCAGCAGTGACAGTGGTGGCAGACTGCTTCCTGGCTACACCTTC.

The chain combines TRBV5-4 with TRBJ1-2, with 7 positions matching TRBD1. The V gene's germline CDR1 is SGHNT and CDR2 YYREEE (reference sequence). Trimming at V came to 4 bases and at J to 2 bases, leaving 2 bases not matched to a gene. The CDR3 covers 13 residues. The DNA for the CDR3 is TGTGCCAGCAGCCCACAGGGGAACTATGGCTACACCTTC. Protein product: CASSPQGNYGYTF.

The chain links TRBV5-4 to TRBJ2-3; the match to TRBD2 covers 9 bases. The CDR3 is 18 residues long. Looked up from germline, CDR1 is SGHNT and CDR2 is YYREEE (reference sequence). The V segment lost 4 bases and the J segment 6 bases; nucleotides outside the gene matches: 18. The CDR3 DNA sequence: TGTGCCAGCAGCCCGACGCCGTTGACTAGCGGCGGACCGGATACGCAGTATTTT. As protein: CASSPTPLTSGGPDTQYF.

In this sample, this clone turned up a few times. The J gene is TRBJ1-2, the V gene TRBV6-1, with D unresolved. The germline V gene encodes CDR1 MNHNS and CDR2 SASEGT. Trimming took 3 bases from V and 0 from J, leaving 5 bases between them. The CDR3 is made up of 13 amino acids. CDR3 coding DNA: TGTGCCAGCAGTGAGGGCGCTAACTATGGCTACACCTTC. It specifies CASSEGANYGYTF.

CDR3 nucleotides: TGTGCCAGCCAAAGCCCCCCTTACGGCGGAAATGAGCAGTTCTTC. This codes for CASQSPPYGGNEQFF. The genes are TRBV5-4 and TRBJ2-1; D remains unclear. The V and J ends lost 7 bases and 7 bases respectively, with 21 bases between them. Germline V lookup: CDR1 SGHNT, CDR2 YYREEE (reference sequence). The CDR3 covers 15 residues.

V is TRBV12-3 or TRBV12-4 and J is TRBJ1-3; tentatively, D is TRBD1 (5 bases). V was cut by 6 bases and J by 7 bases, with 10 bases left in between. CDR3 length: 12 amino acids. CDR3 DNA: TGTGCCAGCAGGGTACAGGTCAACACCATATATTTT. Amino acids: CASRVQVNTIYF.

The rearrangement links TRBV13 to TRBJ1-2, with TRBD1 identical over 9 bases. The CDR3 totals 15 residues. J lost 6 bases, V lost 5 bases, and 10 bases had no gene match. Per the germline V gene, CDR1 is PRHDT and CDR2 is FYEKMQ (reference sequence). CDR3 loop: CASSPRDRVADGYTF. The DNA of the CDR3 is TGTGCCAGCAGCCCCCGGGACAGGGTCGCGGATGGCTACACCTTC.

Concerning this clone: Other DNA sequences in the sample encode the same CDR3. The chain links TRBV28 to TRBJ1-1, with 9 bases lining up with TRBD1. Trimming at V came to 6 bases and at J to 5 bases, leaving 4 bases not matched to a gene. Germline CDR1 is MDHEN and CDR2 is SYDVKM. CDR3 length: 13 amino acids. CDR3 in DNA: TGTGCCAGCAGCCGGGACAGGGTGACTGAAGCTTTCTTT. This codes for CASSRDRVTEAFF.

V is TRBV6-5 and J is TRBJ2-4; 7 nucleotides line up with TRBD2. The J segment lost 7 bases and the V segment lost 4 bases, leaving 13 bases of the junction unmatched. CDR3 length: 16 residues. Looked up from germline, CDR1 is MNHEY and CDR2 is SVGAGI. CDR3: CASSSPGRGGVNIQYF. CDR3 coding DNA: TGTGCCAGCAGTTCCCCAGGGAGGGGTGGAGTGAACATTCAGTACTTC.

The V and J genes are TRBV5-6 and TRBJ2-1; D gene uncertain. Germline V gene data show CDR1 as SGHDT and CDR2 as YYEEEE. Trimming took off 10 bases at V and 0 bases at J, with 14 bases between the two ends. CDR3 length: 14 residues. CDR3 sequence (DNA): TGTGCCTCCCACCGCACAATCTCCTACAATGAGCAGTTCTTC. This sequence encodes CASHRTISYNEQFF.

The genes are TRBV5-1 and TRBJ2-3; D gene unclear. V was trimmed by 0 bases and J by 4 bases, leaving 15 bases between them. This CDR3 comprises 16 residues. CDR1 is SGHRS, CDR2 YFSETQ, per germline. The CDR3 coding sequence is TGCGCCAGCAGCTTGGGAGCAGCCACGCAGGCAGATACGCAGTATTTT. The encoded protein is CASSLGAATQADTQYF.

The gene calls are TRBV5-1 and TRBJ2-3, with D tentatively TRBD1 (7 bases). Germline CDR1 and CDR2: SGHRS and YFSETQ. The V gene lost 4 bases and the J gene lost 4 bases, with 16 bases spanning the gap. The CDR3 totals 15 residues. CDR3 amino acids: CASSAGQLGADTQYF. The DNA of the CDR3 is TGCGCCAGCAGCGCGGGACAGCTTGGCGCAGATACGCAGTATTTT.

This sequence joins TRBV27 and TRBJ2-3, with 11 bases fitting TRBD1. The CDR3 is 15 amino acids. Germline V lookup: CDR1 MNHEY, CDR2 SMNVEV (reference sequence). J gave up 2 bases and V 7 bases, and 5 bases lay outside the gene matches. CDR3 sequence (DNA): TGTGCCAGCACCGGACAGGGGGCGCTCACAGATACGCAGTATTTT. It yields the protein CASTGQGALTDTQYF.

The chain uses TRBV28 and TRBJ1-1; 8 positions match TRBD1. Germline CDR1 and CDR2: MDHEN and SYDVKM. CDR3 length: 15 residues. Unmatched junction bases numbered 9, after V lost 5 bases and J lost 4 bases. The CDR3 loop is CASSPTDRVGTEAFF. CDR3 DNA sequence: TGTGCCAGCAGTCCTACGGACAGGGTAGGCACTGAAGCTTTCTTT.

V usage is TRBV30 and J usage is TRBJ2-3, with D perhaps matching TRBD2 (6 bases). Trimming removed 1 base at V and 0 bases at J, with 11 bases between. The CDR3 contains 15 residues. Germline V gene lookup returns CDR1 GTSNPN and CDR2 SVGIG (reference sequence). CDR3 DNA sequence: TGTGCCTGGAGTGGGGGGGTAACTAGCACAGATACGCAGTATTTT. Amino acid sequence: CAWSGGVTSTDTQYF.

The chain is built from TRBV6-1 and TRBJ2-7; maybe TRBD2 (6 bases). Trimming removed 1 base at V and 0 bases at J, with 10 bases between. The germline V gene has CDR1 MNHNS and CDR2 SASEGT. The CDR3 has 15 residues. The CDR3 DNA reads TGTGCCAGCAGTGAAGGGTGGGGGGACTCCTACGAGCAGTACTTC. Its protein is CASSEGWGDSYEQYF.